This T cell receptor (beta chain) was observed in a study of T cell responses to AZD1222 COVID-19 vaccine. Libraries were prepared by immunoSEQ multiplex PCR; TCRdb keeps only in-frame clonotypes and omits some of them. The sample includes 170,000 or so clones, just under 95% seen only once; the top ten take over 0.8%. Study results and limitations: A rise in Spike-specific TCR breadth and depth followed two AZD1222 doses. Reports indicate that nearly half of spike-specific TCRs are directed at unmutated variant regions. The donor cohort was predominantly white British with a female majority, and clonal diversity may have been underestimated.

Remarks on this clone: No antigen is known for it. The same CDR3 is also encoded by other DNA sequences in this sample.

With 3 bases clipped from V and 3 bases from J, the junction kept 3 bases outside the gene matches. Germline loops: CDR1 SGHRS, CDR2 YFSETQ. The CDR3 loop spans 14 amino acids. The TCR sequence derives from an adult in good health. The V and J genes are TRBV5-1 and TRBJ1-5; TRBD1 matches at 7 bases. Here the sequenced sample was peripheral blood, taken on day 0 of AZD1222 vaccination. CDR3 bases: TGCGCCAGCAGCTCTGGACAGGTCAATCAGCCCCAGCATTTT. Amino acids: CASSSGQVNQPQHF.